The subject of this entry is one T cell receptor beta chain. This record comes from a study of blood T cell repertoires in COVID-19. Study at large: T cells, B-cell-depleted T cells, or PBMCs provided the cDNA or gDNA that served as material.

Cohort allocation depended upon clinical history that participants reported. As handled by the study authors: From reference gene primer amplification, estimates of nucleated cell counts were derived. Here immunoSEQ multiplex PCR was the method, and the copy in TCRdb shows in-frame clones only, minus some. V, J and clone size derive from that table, while D and trimming were established from the DNA sequence. Found here are around 250,000 clones, 70% to 90% of them singletons; the top ten hold roughly 1.2%. Trimming cost V 6 bases and J 2 bases; bases outside gene matches: 1. The CDR3 is 13 residues long. Germline V CDR1 and CDR2: SNHLY, FYNNEI.

The chain employs TRBV2 and TRBJ1-5, with TRBD1 identical over 7 bases. The TCR comes from a woman aged 40 to 55 with acute COVID-19. The material sequenced was PBMCs or T cells enriched from blood (not recorded which). CDR3 nucleotides: TGTGCCAGCAGCGACAGGGGCAATCAGCCCCAGCATTTT. Protein sequence: CASSDRGNQPQHF. The full variable domain, in which reference TRBV2 and TRBJ1-5 provide the parts outside the CDR3, is EPEVTQTPSHQVTQMGQEVILRCVPISNHLYFYWYRQILGQKVEFLVSFYNNEISEKSEIFDDQFSVERPDGSNFTLKIRSTKLEDSAMYFCASSDRGNQPQHFGDGTRLSIL.